The 4 T cell receptor beta chains in this list originate from one sample, sequenced in a study. Via MiXCR, TCRdb re-called the 5' RACE reads, giving one row per CDR3 protein. The table records about 57,000 distinct CDR3 sequences, approximately 26% of them present only once. Cells sorted as Tregs were CD4+, CD25+ and CD127-/low. Sequencing used tumor-infiltrating Tregs sorted from the breast tumor. The receptor set was obtained from a female donor with breast cancer.

A single count supports this clonotype. The missing conserved phenylalanine or tryptophan at the end of this CDR3 makes a read error likely. The rearrangement links TRBV6-5 to TRBJ1-5, with D tentatively TRBD1 (5 bases). CDR1 and CDR2 (germline): MNHEY, SVGAGI. The CDR3 is made up of 13 amino acids. V dropped 5 bases and J dropped 3 bases, with 8 bases sitting between them. The CDR3 DNA sequence: TGTGCCAGCAGTCCGGGACCCAATCAGCCCCAGCATCTT. Encoded protein: CASSPGPNQPQHL.

This clonotype was seen repeatedly, ten times or more. This chain connects TRBV5-1 to TRBJ2-6; a possible D gene is TRBD1 (6 bases). Germline V gives CDR1 SGHRS, CDR2 YFSETQ. CDR3 size: 19 residues. The V end was cut by 0 bases, the J end by 0 bases, with 16 bases between. CDR3 nucleotide sequence: TGCGCCAGCAGCTTGGCACCCAGGGGATGGGGCTCTGGGGCCAACGTCCTGACTTTC. Translation: CASSLAPRGWGSGANVLTF.

V gene TRBV12-3 or TRBV12-4 combines with J gene TRBJ2-2, with a possible D match to TRBD1 (6 bases). The CDR3 sequence is 15 residues long. V gave up 6 bases and J gave up 1 base, with 12 bases separating them. The CDR3 protein is CASRPAGVNTGELFF. In nucleotides, the CDR3 is TGTGCCAGCAGGCCGGCAGGGGTGAACACCGGGGAGCTGTTTTTT.

Ten or more counts support this clonotype. The chain has TRBV5-1 and TRBJ1-3; D gene uncertain. This CDR3 is built from 14 residues. V shed 0 bases and J shed 3 bases, with 7 bases lying between them. Germline V gene sequence: CDR1 SGHRS, CDR2 YFSETQ. CDR3 protein: CASSLDTYGNTIYF. The CDR3 nucleotides are TGCGCCAGCAGCTTGGACACCTATGGAAACACCATATATTTT.